The T cell receptor beta chain described here comes from a study of beta chain features in type 1 diabetes (dated by TCRdb to 2017 to 2018). Study-wide context: Mean age, gender distribution, total cell number and subset yield were not different between patients and healthy donors. A total of around 100 million sorted cells were examined across all samples, and RNA yield correlated strongly with the number of cells per subset. The study compared the TCRB repertoires of sorted circulating CD4+ T cell subsets in recently diagnosed type 1 diabetes patients with those in matched healthy donors. Naive and central memory subsets were obtained from all 30 or so donors, but regulatory and stem cell-like memory subsets were isolated from only 8 patients and about eight healthy donors. The paper's findings and limits, for the study overall: Because cDNA was sequenced instead of genomic DNA, activated cells with high expression could be over-represented, although the groups did not differ in activation or CD3 levels. At VDJ recombination sites, patients with type 1 diabetes made fewer insertions and deleted more nucleotides, a pattern implying thymic rearrangement abnormalities. A moderate but significant shortening of TCRB CDR3 length was observed in type 1 diabetes patients in all four CD4+ subsets. HLA sub-analyses involved small numbers of individuals, so any influence of HLA type on TCRB rearrangement remained unresolved. Naive, central memory and regulatory TCRB repertoires appeared to be more alike among patients than among healthy donors. PCR might favor shorter templates, but patient and control samples were amplified and corrected together, so any skew would affect both groups equally.

All of the isolated RNA was reverse transcribed with the High Capacity cDNA Reverse Transcription Kit, so expressed TCRB transcripts were sequenced. Deep immunoSEQ sequencing was performed on naive, central memory and regulatory T cell samples, with an average of around 3.4 million total reads per sample. After sorted cells were lysed in RLT buffer, RNA was extracted with DNase-treated RNeasy Micro or Mini kits, with the choice depending on cell number. Each cell subset was processed separately to prevent cross-contamination, with patient and healthy donor samples processed together. The immunoSEQ multiplex PCR was used to amplify TCRB sequences from cDNA, generating 87-bp fragments that spanned the CDR3 region. The amplicons were sequenced using the Illumina HiSeq platform. From the authors' description of their analysis: PCR bias was corrected computationally using synthetic template baselines, and reads within Hamming distance 2 were collapsed, with unmergeable singletons discarded. By aligning reads against IMGT, V, D and J genes, CDR3 length, and insertions or deletions at six rearrangement sites were assigned. Within each subset, clonotype counts were normalized to the number of sorted cells before true diversity and Gini coefficients were calculated with the tcR R package. Repertoire sharing was quantified using the overlap coefficient calculated on TCRB nucleotide sequences. In TCRdb, the immuneACCESS table is reduced to in-frame sequences with V and J assigned. These tables do not hold every clone; where another copy was compared, an unresolved V gene accounts for under half, and the others remain unexplained. For V, J and clone size, that table is used; D and trimming come from the DNA. This sample is represented by 300,000 or so clones; around 8.5% of them were singletons. Roughly 0.99% of the sample is taken by the ten largest.

In regard to this clone: Its antigen target is currently unknown. Base qualities were left out, and no much larger clone turns up one base away.

The germline V gene specifies KGHSH as CDR1 and LQKENI as CDR2. Its CDR3 holds 16 amino acids, cysteine through phenylalanine. Only the CDR3 region is kept as DNA, spanning 48 bases read in frame from base 1. V sheds 3 bases and J sheds 1 base, leaving 13 bases between their ends. Each donor gave one peripheral blood draw, averaging roughly 0.11 L, which was collected into heparinised tubes. A BD FACSAria II and a panel including CD45RO, CCR7, CD25, CD127, CD95 and CD27 were used to sort naive, central memory, regulatory and stem cell-like memory CD4+ T cells. Purity was above 95% for every sorted population. PBMCs were separated immediately by Lymphoprep density gradient centrifugation and were stained directly, without being cultured. So that batch effects would be minimized, each experiment stained and sorted samples in pairs, pairing one healthy donor with one patient.

Sequencing was carried out using central memory CD4+ T cells from blood. The sequence was collected from a man aged 25-45 years with type 1 diabetes. The V and J segments used are TRBV18 and TRBJ1-5; matching of 5 bases hints at TRBD1 as the D gene. The CDR3 here reads CASSPTPGTSNQPQHF. In nucleotide form, the sequence is TGTGCCAGCTCACCTACTCCAGGGACCAGCAATCAGCCCCAGCATTTT. Where the CDR3 stops, the reference TRBV18 and TRBJ1-5 genes take over; the full variable domain is NAGVMQNPRHLVRRRGQEARLRCSPMKGHSHVYWYRQLPEEGLKFMVYLQKENIIDESGMPKERFSAEFPKEGPSILRIQQVVRGDSAAYFCASSPTPGTSNQPQHFGDGTRLSIL.